This T cell receptor (beta chain) was recorded in a study of T cell responses to AZD1222 COVID-19 vaccine. Study-level findings and limits: Spike-specific TCR breadth and depth went up after people got two AZD1222 doses. The reported proportion of spike-specific TCRs targeting unmutated variant regions was nearly half.

This clone has only a few counts. What it binds is not known. Clones were sequenced by immunoSEQ multiplex PCR, and TCRdb holds only the in-frame ones, with some missing. This sample has 100,000 or so clones, with about 87% found just once. Germline-derived CDR1 and CDR2 are SGHDT and YYEEEE. With 3 bases removed from V and 7 bases from J, the gap between germline ends came to 8 bases. The CDR3 consists of 11 residues. The V gene is TRBV5-6, the J gene TRBJ2-7, with D possibly TRBD2 on 5 matching bases. The TCR sequence derives from an adult in good health. The sequencing used peripheral blood, collected on day 0 of MenACWY control vaccination. The CDR3 DNA follows: TGTGCCAGCAGCTGGAGGCGGGAGCAGTACTTC. Translated, it gives CASSWRREQYF.